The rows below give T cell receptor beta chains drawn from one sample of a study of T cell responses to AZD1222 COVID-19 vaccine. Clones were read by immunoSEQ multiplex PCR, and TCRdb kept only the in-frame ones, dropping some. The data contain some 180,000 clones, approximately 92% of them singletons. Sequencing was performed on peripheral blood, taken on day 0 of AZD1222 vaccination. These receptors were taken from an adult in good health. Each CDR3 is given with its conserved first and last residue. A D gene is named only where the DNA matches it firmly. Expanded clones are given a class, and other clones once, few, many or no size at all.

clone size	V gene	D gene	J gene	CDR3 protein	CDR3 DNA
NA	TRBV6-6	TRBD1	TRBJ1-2	CASSPTGDYGYTF	TGTGCCAGCAGCCCCACAGGGGACTATGGCTACACCTTC
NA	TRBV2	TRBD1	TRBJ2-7	CASSRDRDYEQYF	TGTGCCAGCAGCCGGGACAGAGACTACGAGCAGTACTTC
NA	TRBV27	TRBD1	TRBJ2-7	CASSPGTGKVKDYEQYF	TGTGCCAGCAGCCCCGGGACAGGTAAAGTAAAAGACTACGAGCAGTACTTC
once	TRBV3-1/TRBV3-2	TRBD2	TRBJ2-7	CASSQWVGTGGYEQYF	TGTGCCAGCAGCCAATGGGTGGGCACGGGGGGCTACGAGCAGTACTTC
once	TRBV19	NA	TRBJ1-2	CASSNFGGGYTF	TGTGCCAGTAGTAATTTCGGAGGGGGCTACACCTTC
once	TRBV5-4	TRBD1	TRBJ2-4	CASSTRDSNVLAKNIQYF	TGTGCCAGCAGCACCCGGGACAGCAATGTTCTAGCCAAAAACATTCAGTACTTC
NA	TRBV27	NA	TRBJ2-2	CASSLGQGTNTGELFF	TGTGCCAGCAGTTTGGGGCAGGGGACGAACACCGGGGAGCTGTTTTTT
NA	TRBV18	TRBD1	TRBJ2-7	CASSPRETGAYEQYF	TGTGCCAGCTCACCACGCGAAACAGGGGCCTACGAGCAGTACTTC
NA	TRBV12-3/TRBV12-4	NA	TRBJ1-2	CASTRGLSYTF	TGTGCCAGCACCCGGGGCCTTTCATACACCTTC
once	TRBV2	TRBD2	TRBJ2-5	CASIREGVETQYF	TGTGCCAGCATCCGGGAGGGGGTGGAGACCCAGTACTTC
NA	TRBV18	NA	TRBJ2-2	CASSPPDVSGTGELFF	TGTGCCAGCTCACCACCGGACGTTTCGGGAACCGGGGAGCTGTTTTTT
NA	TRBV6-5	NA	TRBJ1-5	CASSRGGNQPQHF	TGTGCCAGCAGTAGGGGCGGCAATCAGCCCCAGCATTTT
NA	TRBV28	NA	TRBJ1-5	CASSRNQPQHF	TGTGCCAGCAGCCGTAATCAGCCCCAGCATTTT
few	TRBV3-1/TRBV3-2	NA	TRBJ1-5	CASSSNTLQPQHF	TGTGCCAGCAGTTCAAACACTCTACAGCCCCAGCATTTT
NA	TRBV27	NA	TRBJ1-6	CASSLGSPGHSPLHF	TGTGCCAGCAGTTTGGGGTCTCCCGGGCATTCACCCCTCCACTTT
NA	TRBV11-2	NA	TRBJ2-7	CASKAGPSSYEQYF	TGTGCCAGCAAGGCGGGGCCGTCCTCCTACGAGCAGTACTTC
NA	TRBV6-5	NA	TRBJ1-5	CASSVDGERNQPQHF	TGTGCCAGCAGCGTTGACGGTGAAAGAAATCAGCCCCAGCATTTT
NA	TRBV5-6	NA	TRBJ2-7	CASSPRREYEQYF	TGTGCCAGCAGCCCCCGGAGGGAGTACGAGCAGTACTTC
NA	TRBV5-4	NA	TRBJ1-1	CASSFPTVNTEAFF	TGTGCCAGCAGCTTTCCGACAGTGAACACTGAAGCTTTCTTT
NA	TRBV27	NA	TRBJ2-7	CASSLIGQGGYEQYF	TGTGCCAGCAGTTTAATAGGGCAGGGTGGCTACGAGCAGTACTTC
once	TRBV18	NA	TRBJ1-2	CASSPDMVGAGYGYTF	TGTGCCAGCTCACCCGATATGGTAGGGGCAGGCTATGGCTACACCTTC
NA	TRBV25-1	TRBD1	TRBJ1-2	CASSRQGLSGYTF	TGTGCCAGCAGTCGACAGGGGTTAAGTGGCTACACCTTC
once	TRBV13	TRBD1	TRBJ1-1	CASRRTGRNTEAFF	TGTGCCAGCAGGCGGACAGGGCGGAACACTGAAGCTTTCTTT
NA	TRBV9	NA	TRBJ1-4	CASSVGTAATNEKLFF	TGTGCCAGCAGCGTAGGGACAGCTGCAACTAATGAAAAACTGTTTTTT
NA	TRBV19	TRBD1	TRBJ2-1	CASTGQGGEQFF	TGTGCCAGTACCGGACAGGGAGGTGAGCAGTTCTTC
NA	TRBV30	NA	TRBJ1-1	CACSTGYPLAEAFF	TGTGCCTGTTCTACAGGGTACCCTTTGGCGGAAGCTTTCTTT
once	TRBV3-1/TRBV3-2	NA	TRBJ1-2	CASSHGTGTTTYGYTF	TGTGCCAGCAGCCACGGCACAGGGACCACAACGTATGGCTACACCTTC
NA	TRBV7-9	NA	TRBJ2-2	CASSPQLYAGELFF	TGTGCCAGCAGCCCCCAACTATATGCCGGGGAGCTGTTTTTT
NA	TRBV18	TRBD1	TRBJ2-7	CASSPDIGTGDLYEQYF	TGTGCCAGCTCACCAGATATAGGGACAGGGGATCTCTACGAGCAGTACTTC
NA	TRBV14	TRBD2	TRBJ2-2	CASSRQAGGNTGELFF	TGTGCCAGCAGCCGACAAGCGGGGGGAAACACCGGGGAGCTGTTTTTT
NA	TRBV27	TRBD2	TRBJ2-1	CASSQAVAGGNEQFF	TGTGCCAGCAGTCAAGCGGTAGCGGGAGGAAATGAGCAGTTCTTC
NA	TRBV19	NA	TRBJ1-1	CASRPGRINTEAFF	TGTGCCAGTAGGCCGGGACGTATAAACACTGAAGCTTTCTTT
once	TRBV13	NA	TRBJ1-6	CASSLRTENNSPLHF	TGTGCCAGCAGCTTACGAACAGAGAATAATTCACCCCTCCACTTT
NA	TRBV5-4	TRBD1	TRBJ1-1	CASSSGDRRRNTEAFF	TGTGCCAGCAGCTCGGGGGACAGGAGGAGGAACACTGAAGCTTTCTTT
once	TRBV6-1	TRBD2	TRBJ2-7	CASSEELAGANYEQYF	TGTGCCAGCAGTGAAGAACTAGCGGGGGCTAACTACGAGCAGTACTTC
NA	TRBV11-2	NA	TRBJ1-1	CASSRYTDPEAFF	TGTGCCAGCAGCCGATATACCGACCCTGAAGCTTTCTTT
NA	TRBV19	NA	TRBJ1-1	CASSNDRVNTEAFF	TGTGCCAGTAGTAACGACAGAGTGAACACTGAAGCTTTCTTT
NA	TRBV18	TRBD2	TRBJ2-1	CASSSGLAGINEQFF	TGTGCCAGCTCATCGGGACTAGCGGGAATCAATGAGCAGTTCTTC
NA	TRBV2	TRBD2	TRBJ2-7	CASSSRDYLHYEQYF	TGTGCCAGCAGTTCGCGGGACTACCTACATTACGAGCAGTACTTC
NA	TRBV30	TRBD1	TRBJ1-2	CAWSFNRGYYGYTF	TGTGCCTGGAGCTTTAACAGGGGGTACTATGGCTACACCTTC
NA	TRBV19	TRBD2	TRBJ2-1	CASRRSGSLSEQFF	TGTGCCAGTAGGAGGAGCGGGAGCTTATCTGAGCAGTTCTTC
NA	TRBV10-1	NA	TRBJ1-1	CASSAAKGTEAFF	TGCGCCAGCAGTGCAGCAAAAGGAACTGAAGCTTTCTTT
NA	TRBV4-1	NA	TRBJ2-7	CASSPIPPTTGRTYEQYF	TGCGCCAGCAGCCCCATCCCCCCGACTACGGGGAGAACCTACGAGCAGTACTTC
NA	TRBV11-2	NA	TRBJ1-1	CASSLGRTEAFF	TGTGCCAGCAGCTTAGGCCGCACTGAAGCTTTCTTT
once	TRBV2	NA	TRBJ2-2	CASSELATTGELFF	TGTGCCAGCAGTGAGCTGGCTACCACCGGGGAGCTGTTTTTT
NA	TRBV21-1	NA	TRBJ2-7	CASSKAGRRRTSNEQYF	TGTGCCAGCAGCAAAGCGGGGCGCAGGAGAACCTCCAACGAGCAGTACTTC
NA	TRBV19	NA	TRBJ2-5	CASSIELVQETQYF	TGTGCCAGTAGTATAGAACTGGTCCAAGAGACCCAGTACTTC
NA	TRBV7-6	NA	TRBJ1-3	CASSYGQPGNTIYF	TGTGCCAGCAGCTACGGACAGCCTGGAAACACCATATATTTT
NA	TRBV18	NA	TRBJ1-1	CASSPPPIQGSGAEAFF	TGTGCCAGCTCACCACCACCCATACAGGGATCGGGCGCTGAAGCTTTCTTT
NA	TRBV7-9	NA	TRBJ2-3	CASSLDPAGDTQYF	TGTGCCAGCAGCTTAGATCCCGCAGGGGATACGCAGTATTTT
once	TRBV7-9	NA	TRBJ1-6	CASSPGQGGSPLHF	TGTGCCAGCAGCCCTGGGCAGGGTGGTTCACCCCTCCACTTT
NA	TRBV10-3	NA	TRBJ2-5	CAIGRGEETQYF	TGTGCCATCGGCCGGGGTGAGGAGACCCAGTACTTC
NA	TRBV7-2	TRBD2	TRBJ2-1	CASSLSLAGGNNEQFF	TGTGCCAGCAGCTTATCCCTAGCGGGGGGGAACAATGAGCAGTTCTTC